The 11 T cell receptor beta chains given below trace back to one sample, sequenced in a study of CXCR3-negative and CXCR3-positive naive CD8 T cells. TRB cDNA was prepared as libraries by UMI-labeled 5' RACE. Each CDR3 protein gets one entry in TCRdb, which reprocessed the 5' RACE reads and gives no DNA. The sample has about 8,500 distinct CDR3 sequences. Sample: naive CXCR3- CD8+ T cells from blood. Specified subset: CD45RO-CCR7+CD27+CD95- naive CD8+ T cells lacking CXCR3 (TNR3-). Receptors originate from a human donor in good health. Some clones in this sample may be carry-over from other donors' samples.

This chain connects TRBV21-1 to TRBJ2-1. TRBV21-1 is recorded as a pseudogene. This CDR3 is 17 amino acids long. The CDR3 loop is CASSKVALSEGWNEQFF.

By frequency, this clonotype registers medium-sized. The chain employs TRBV10-2 and TRBJ1-2. This CDR3 contains 13 residues. Germline CDR1 is WSHSY and CDR2 is SAAADI. CDR3 in amino acids: CASSEGSNYGYTF.

Judged by frequency, this clonotype is medium-sized. This sequence joins TRBV5-1 and TRBJ2-1. The CDR3 runs to 14 residues. Germline assignment: CDR1 SGHRS and CDR2 YFSETQ. CDR3 sequence reads: CASSVFDTYNEQFF.

The chain joins TRBV20-1 to TRBJ2-1. Germline CDR1 reads DFQATT; CDR2 reads SNEGSKA (reference sequence). The CDR3 has 14 amino acids. CDR3 in amino acids: CSASTVDAYNEQFF.

According to its frequency, this clonotype is medium-sized (0.01 to 0.1%). The chain joins TRBV20-1 to TRBJ1-5. Germline V gene data show CDR1 as DFQATT and CDR2 as SNEGSKA (reference sequence). The CDR3 has 16 amino acids. CDR3 sequence reads: CSARPRWEGSNQPQHF.

The rearrangement links TRBV9 to TRBJ1-2. The CDR3 contains 13 residues. Per germline, CDR1 SGDLS and CDR2 YYNGEE. CDR3 residues: CASSDGPIYGYTF.

The chain is built from TRBV7-9 and TRBJ2-3; TCRdb's D gene call, TRBD2, goes unchecked for lack of DNA. The CDR3 is 17 residues long. CDR1 is SEHNR and CDR2 is FQNEAQ in the germline V gene (reference sequence). The CDR3 loop is CASSFLRGRERTDTQYF. Drawing the rest from reference TRBV7-9 and TRBJ2-3, the complete variable domain is DTGVSQNPRHKITKRGQNVTFRCDPISEHNRLYWYRQTLGQGPEFLTYFQNEAQLEKSRLLSDRFSAERPKGSFSTLEIQRTEQGDSAMYLCASSFLRGRERTDTQYFGPGTRLTVL.

V is TRBV19 and J is TRBJ2-1. The CDR3 is 15 residues long. Germline loops: CDR1 LNHDA, CDR2 SQIVND (reference sequence). The CDR3 spells CASRLAHLGYNEQFF.

The chain carries TRBV29-1 and TRBJ2-7. CDR1 and CDR2 from the germline V gene are SQVTM and ANQGSEA. This CDR3 comprises 13 residues. CDR3 region: CSVTSGSFYEQYF.

This clonotype registers medium-sized (0.01 to 0.1%) by frequency. V usage is TRBV20-1 and J usage is TRBJ2-7; absent DNA, TCRdb's TRBD1 call cannot be checked. Germline V gives CDR1 DFQATT, CDR2 SNEGSKA (reference sequence). The CDR3 has 14 residues. The chain's CDR3 is CSASPLEGSGEQYF.

The genes are TRBV4-3 and TRBJ2-1; TCRdb's D call, TRBD2, is unchecked because there is no DNA. The germline V gene encodes CDR1 LGHNA and CDR2 YSLEER. The CDR3 runs to 15 residues. Here the CDR3 reads CAGSLASASYNEQFF.